A selection of T cell receptor beta chains follows, all from one sample in a study of blood T cell repertoires in COVID-19. Some clones are missing from TCRdb's copy, which holds only in-frame ones; the method was immunoSEQ multiplex PCR. Among roughly 150,000 clones listed, 87% were seen once. Sequenced material: peripheral blood. The receptors originated from an elderly man with acute or convalescent COVID-19. Both conserved end residues are part of each CDR3. Each record gives: V gene, clone size, D gene, J gene, CDR3 protein, CDR3 DNA. The D gene is left open where the match is weak. Not all rows give a size; the values are once, few, many and, for expanded clones, a class.

V: TRBV12-3/TRBV12-4
size: -
D: -
J: TRBJ2-7
CDR3: CASSLNGWEQYF
DNA: TGTGCCAGCAGTTTAAACGGGTGGGAGCAGTACTTC

V: TRBV5-1
size: -
D: TRBD1
J: TRBJ2-2
CDR3: CASSLSQGYGTGELFF
DNA: TGCGCCAGCAGCTTGTCACAGGGGTATGGCACCGGGGAGCTGTTTTTT

V: TRBV19
size: -
D: TRBD2
J: TRBJ2-1
CDR3: CASSIGLGPYNEQFF
DNA: TGTGCCAGTAGTATTGGACTAGGCCCCTACAATGAGCAGTTCTTC

V: TRBV5-1
size: -
D: TRBD1
J: TRBJ2-7
CDR3: CASSLGTGGAYEQYF
DNA: TGCGCCAGCAGCCTGGGGACAGGGGGCGCCTACGAGCAGTACTTC

V: TRBV5-5
size: once
D: -
J: TRBJ1-1
CDR3: CASSRDIRTEAFF
DNA: TGTGCCAGCAGCCGGGACATTCGAACTGAAGCTTTCTTT

V: TRBV12-3/TRBV12-4
size: -
D: TRBD1
J: TRBJ1-2
CDR3: CASTLDRDYGYTF
DNA: TGTGCCAGCACCCTGGACAGGGACTATGGCTACACCTTC

V: TRBV7-9
size: -
D: TRBD1
J: TRBJ1-1
CDR3: CASSEGQGTEAFF
DNA: TGTGCCAGCAGCGAGGGACAGGGGACTGAAGCTTTCTTT

V: TRBV5-1
size: -
D: TRBD2
J: TRBJ2-7
CDR3: CASSLSLAGTPKEYEQYF
DNA: TGCGCCAGCAGCTTGTCACTAGCGGGGACTCCAAAAGAGTACGAGCAGTACTTC

V: TRBV11-3
size: -
D: TRBD1
J: TRBJ2-2
CDR3: CASSLQGAGTGELFF
DNA: TGTGCCAGCAGCTTACAGGGGGCGGGCACCGGGGAGCTGTTTTTT

V: TRBV6-5
size: -
D: -
J: TRBJ1-1
CDR3: CASSPVHENTEAFF
DNA: TGTGCCAGCAGCCCAGTCCACGAGAACACTGAAGCTTTCTTT

V: TRBV7-2
size: -
D: -
J: TRBJ2-3
CDR3: CASSLQLELTDTQYF
DNA: TGTGCCAGCAGCCTTCAACTAGAGTTAACAGATACGCAGTATTTT

V: TRBV6-6
size: -
D: TRBD1
J: TRBJ1-2
CDR3: CASSYTGGADGYTF
DNA: TGTGCCAGCAGTTACACAGGGGGCGCGGATGGCTACACCTTC

V: TRBV28
size: -
D: -
J: TRBJ1-5
CDR3: CASSLSGVQPQHF
DNA: TGTGCCAGCAGTCTCTCAGGGGTTCAGCCCCAGCATTTT

V: TRBV28
size: -
D: -
J: TRBJ2-1
CDR3: CASRKTGSHHEQFF
DNA: TGTGCCAGCAGGAAGACAGGATCTCACCATGAGCAGTTCTTC

V: TRBV5-1
size: -
D: TRBD1
J: TRBJ2-3
CDR3: CASSGSGTGGTDTQYF
DNA: TGCGCCAGCAGCGGATCCGGGACAGGGGGCACAGATACGCAGTATTTT

V: TRBV27
size: -
D: TRBD1
J: TRBJ1-2
CDR3: CASRLGQGAYYGYTF
DNA: TGTGCCAGCAGATTGGGACAGGGCGCGTACTATGGCTACACCTTC

V: TRBV6-5
size: -
D: -
J: TRBJ1-2
CDR3: CASSPGQPPDGYTF
DNA: TGTGCCAGCAGCCCCGGACAGCCGCCCGATGGCTACACCTTC